This T cell receptor (beta chain) appears in the sequencing data of a study of long-term antiretroviral therapy in people with HIV. Survey-level immunoSEQ v3.0 assays were run. The sequencing target was roughly 35,000-50,000 T-cell genomes per sample. The repertoire was sequenced with immunoSEQ multiplex PCR; TCRdb's copy has only in-frame clones and lacks some. There are 25,000 to 30,000 clones in the sample; 91% occur only once, and around 4.2% lies in the top ten. A minimum of one pre-ART and two post-ART PBMC samples existed for each donor. V shed 6 bases and J shed 4 bases, with 18 bases lying between them. Germline lookup yields CDR1 LGHNT and CDR2 FRNRAP. CDR3 length equals 15 residues.

This chain connects TRBV12-5 to TRBJ1-1, with D perhaps TRBD1 (5 bases). This clonotype originated in a man in his late teens or twenties with HIV. Specimen: unsorted PBMCs, collected 3.1 years after starting antiretroviral therapy. CDR3: CASGPGEVRITEAFF. CDR3 DNA: TGTGCTAGTGGCCCGGGGGAGGTACGGATCACTGAAGCTTTCTTT.